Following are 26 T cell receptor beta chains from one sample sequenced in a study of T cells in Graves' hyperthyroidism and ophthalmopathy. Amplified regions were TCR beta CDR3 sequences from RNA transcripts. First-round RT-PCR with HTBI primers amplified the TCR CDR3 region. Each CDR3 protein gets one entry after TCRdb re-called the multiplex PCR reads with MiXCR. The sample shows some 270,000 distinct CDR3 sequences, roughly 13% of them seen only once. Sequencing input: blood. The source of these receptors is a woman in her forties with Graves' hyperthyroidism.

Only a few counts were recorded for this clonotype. The DNA of the CDR3 is TGTGCCAGCAGGGGGACAGGGGGAAACATTCAGTACTTC. Translation: CASRGTGGNIQYF. The chain links TRBV12-3 or TRBV12-4 to TRBJ2-4; 11 bases are shared with TRBD1. The V gene end was trimmed by 6 bases and the J gene end by 6 bases; junction bases not matched to a gene: 1. This CDR3 has 13 residues.

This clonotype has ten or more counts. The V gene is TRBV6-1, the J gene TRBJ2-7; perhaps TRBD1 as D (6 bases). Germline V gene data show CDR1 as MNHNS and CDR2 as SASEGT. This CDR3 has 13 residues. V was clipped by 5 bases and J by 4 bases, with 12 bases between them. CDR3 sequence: CASSPQGRYEQYF. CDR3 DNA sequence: TGTGCCAGCAGTCCCCAGGGGCGTTACGAGCAGTACTTC.

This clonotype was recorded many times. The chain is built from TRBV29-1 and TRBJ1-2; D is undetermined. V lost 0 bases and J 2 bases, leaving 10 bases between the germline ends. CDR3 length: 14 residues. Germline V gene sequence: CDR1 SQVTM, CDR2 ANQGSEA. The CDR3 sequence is CSVEEADVNYGYTF. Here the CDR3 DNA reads TGCAGCGTTGAAGAGGCAGACGTAAACTATGGCTACACCTTC.

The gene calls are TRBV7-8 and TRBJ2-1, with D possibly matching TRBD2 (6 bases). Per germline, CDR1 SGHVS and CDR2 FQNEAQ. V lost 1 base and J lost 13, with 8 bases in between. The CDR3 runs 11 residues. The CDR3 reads CASSLVGSQFF. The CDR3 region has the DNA TGTGCCAGCAGCTTAGTCGGGAGTCAGTTCTTC.

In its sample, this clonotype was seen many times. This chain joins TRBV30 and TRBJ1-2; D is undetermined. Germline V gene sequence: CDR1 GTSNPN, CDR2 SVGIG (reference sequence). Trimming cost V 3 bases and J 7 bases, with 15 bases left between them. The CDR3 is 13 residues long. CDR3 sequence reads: CAWSLSGRFGYTF. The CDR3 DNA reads TGTGCCTGGAGCCTAAGTGGGCGGTTTGGCTACACCTTC.

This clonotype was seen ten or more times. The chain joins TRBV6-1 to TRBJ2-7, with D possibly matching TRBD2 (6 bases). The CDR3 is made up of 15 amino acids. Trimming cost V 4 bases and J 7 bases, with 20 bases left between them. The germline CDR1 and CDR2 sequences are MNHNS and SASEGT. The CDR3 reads CASSGQTYHAGEQYF. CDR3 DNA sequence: TGTGCCAGCAGTGGACAGACATATCACGCGGGGGAGCAGTACTTC.

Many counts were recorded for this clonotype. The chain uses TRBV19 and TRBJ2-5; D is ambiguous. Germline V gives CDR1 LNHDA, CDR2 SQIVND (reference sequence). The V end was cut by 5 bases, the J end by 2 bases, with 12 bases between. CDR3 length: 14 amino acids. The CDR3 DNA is TGTGCCAGTAGTGGTGACTTGCTTCAAGAGACCCAGTACTTC. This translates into CASSGDLLQETQYF. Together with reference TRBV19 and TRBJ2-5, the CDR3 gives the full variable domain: DGGITQSPKYLFRKEGQNVTLSCEQNLNHDAMYWYRQDPGQGLRLIYYSQIVNDFQKGDIAEGYSVSREKKESFPLTVTSAQKNPTAFYLCASSGDLLQETQYFGPGTRLLVL.

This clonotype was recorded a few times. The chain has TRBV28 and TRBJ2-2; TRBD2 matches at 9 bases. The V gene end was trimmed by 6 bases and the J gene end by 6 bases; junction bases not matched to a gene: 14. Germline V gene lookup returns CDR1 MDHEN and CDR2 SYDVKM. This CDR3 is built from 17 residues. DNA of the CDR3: TGTGCCAGCAGACTCCCGCGGGCGGGAGGGGGGGCCGGGGAGCTGTTTTTT. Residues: CASRLPRAGGGAGELFF.

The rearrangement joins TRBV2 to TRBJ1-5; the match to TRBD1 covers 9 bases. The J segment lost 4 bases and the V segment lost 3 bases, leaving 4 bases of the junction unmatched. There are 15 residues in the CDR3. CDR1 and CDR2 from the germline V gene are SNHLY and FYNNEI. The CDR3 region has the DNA TGTGCCAGCAGTGAGGGGACAGGGCAAAATCAGCCCCAGCATTTT. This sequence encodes CASSEGTGQNQPQHF.

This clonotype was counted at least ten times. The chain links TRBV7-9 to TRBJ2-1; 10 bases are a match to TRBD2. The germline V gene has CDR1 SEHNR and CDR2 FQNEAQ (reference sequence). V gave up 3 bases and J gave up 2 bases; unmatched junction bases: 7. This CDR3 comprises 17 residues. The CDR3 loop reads CASSLRKSGRAYNEQFF. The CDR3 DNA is TGTGCCAGCAGCTTGAGGAAGAGCGGGAGGGCCTACAATGAGCAGTTCTTC.

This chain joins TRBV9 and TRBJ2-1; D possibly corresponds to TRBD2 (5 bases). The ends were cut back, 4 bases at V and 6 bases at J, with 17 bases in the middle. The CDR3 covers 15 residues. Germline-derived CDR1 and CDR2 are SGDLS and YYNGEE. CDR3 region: CASSRIAGGSNEQFF. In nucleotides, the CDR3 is TGTGCCAGCAGCCGCATCGCGGGCGGATCCAATGAGCAGTTCTTC.

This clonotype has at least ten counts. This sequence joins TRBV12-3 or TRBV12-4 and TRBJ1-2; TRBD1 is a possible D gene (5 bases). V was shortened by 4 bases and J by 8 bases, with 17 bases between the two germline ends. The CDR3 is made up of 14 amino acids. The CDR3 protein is CASSWGLSEGGYTF. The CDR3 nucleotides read TGTGCCAGCAGTTGGGGACTCTCTGAGGGAGGCTACACCTTC.

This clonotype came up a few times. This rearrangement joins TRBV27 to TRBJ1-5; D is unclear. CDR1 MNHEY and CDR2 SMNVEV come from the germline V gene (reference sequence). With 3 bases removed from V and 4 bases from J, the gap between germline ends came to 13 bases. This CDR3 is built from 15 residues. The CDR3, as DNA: TGTGCCAGCAGTTTGGACCCAGTAGGAAATCAGCCCCAGCATTTT. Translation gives CASSLDPVGNQPQHF.

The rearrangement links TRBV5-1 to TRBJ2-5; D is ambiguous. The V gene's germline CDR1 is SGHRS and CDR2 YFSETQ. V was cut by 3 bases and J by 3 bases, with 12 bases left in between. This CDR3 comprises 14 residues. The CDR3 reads CASSSAERKETQYF. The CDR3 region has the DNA TGCGCCAGCAGCTCGGCAGAAAGAAAAGAGACCCAGTACTTC.

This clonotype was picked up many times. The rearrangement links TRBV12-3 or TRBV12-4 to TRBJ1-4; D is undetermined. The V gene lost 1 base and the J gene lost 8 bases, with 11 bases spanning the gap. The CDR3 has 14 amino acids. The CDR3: CASSLGPREEKLFF. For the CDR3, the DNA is TGTGCCAGCAGTTTAGGGCCTAGGGAGGAAAAACTGTTTTTT.

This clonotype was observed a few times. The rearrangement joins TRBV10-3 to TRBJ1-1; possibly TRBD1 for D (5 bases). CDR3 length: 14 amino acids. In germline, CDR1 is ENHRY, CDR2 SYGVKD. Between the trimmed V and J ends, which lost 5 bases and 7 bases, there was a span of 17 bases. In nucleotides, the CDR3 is TGTGCCATCAGTTATAAAGGGGAAGACAGTGAAGCTTTCTTT. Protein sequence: CAISYKGEDSEAFF.

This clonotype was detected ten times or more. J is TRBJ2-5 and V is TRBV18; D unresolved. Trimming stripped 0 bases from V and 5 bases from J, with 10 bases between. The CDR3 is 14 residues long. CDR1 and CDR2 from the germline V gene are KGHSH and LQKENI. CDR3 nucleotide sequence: TGTGCCAGCTCACCACCGGCGGATGGGGAGACCCAGTACTTC. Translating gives CASSPPADGETQYF. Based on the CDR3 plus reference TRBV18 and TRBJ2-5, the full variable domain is NAGVMQNPRHLVRRRGQEARLRCSPMKGHSHVYWYRQLPEEGLKFMVYLQKENIIDESGMPKERFSAEFPKEGPSILRIQQVVRGDSAAYFCASSPPADGETQYFGPGTRLLVL.

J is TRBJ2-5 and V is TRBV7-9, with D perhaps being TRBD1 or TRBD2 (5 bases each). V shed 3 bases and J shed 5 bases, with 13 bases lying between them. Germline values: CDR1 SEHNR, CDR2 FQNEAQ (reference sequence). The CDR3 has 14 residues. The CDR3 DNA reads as TGTGCCAGCAGCTTCGGGGCAGGGATCGAGACCCAGTACTTC. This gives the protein CASSFGAGIETQYF. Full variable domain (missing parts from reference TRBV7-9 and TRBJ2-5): DTGVSQNPRHKITKRGQNVTFRCDPISEHNRLYWYRQTLGQGPEFLTYFQNEAQLEKSRLLSDRFSAERPKGSFSTLEIQRTEQGDSAMYLCASSFGAGIETQYFGPGTRLLVL.

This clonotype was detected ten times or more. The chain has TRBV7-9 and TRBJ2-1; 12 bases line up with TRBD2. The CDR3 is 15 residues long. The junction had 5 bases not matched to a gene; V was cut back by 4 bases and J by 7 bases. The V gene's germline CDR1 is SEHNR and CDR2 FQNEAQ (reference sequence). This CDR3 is CASSWELAGGNEQFF. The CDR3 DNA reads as TGTGCCAGCAGCTGGGAACTAGCGGGAGGTAATGAGCAGTTCTTC.

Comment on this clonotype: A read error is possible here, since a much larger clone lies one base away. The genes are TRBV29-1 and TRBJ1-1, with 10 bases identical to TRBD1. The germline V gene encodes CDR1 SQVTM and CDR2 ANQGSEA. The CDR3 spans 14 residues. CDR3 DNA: TGCAGCGCTGAATATGGGACAGGGGATGGTGAAGCTTTCTTT. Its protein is CSAEYGTGDGEAFF.

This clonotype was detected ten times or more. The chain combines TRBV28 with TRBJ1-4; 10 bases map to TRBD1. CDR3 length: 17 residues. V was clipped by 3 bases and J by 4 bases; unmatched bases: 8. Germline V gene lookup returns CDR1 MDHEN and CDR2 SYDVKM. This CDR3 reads CASSLGDRGLYNEKLFF. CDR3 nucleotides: TGTGCCAGCAGTTTGGGTGACAGGGGGCTTTATAATGAAAAACTGTTTTTT.

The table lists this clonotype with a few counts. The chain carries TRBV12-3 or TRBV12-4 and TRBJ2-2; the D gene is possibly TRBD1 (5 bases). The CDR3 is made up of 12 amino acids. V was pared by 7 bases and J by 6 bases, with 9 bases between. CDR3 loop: CASKVGPGELFF. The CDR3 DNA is TGTGCCAGCAAGGTGGGGCCCGGGGAGCTGTTTTTT.

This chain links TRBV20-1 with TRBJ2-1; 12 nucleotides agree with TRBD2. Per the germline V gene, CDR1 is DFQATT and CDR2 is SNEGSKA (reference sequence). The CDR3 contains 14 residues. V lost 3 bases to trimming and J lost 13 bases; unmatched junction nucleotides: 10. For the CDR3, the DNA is TGCAGTGCTAGGAGGCCTAGCGGGAGGGGTGGCCAGTTCTTC. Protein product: CSARRPSGRGGQFF.

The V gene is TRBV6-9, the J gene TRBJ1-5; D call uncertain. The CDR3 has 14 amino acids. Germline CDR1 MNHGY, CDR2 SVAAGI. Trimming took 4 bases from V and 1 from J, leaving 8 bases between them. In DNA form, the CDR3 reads TGTGCCAGCAGTTTCGTCGGGAGCAATCAGCCCCAGCATTTT. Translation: CASSFVGSNQPQHF.

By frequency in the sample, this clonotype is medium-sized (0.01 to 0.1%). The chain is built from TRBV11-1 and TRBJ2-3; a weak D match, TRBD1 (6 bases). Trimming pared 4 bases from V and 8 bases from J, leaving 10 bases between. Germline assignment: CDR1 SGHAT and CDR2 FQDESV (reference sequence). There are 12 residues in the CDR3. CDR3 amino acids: CASSSQGRTQYF. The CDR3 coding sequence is TGTGCCAGCAGCTCACAGGGACGTACGCAGTATTTT.

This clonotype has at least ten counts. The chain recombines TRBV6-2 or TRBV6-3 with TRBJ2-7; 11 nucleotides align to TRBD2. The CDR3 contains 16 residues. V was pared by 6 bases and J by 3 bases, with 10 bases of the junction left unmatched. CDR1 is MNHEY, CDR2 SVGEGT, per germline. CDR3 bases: TGTGCCAGCAGACAACTAGCGGGAGTTGGATTCTACGAGCAGTACTTC. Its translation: CASRQLAGVGFYEQYF.